This T cell receptor (beta chain) was observed in a study of identical twins. Study results and caveats: For out-of-frame alpha sequences shared by twins, low generation probability was in excess.

MiXCR was run by TCRdb on the 5' RACE reads, yielding one entry per CDR3 protein. In the table there are some 900,000 distinct CDR3 sequences, roughly an eighth of which are singletons. With 2 bases clipped from V and 9 bases from J, the junction kept 2 bases outside the gene matches. CDR1 is LNHNV and CDR2 is YYDKDF in the germline V gene (reference sequence). This CDR3 comprises 13 residues. About this clonotype itself: What it binds is unknown.

This same sample was also taken into another study, of yellow fever vaccine responses in identical twins.

J is TRBJ2-1 and V is TRBV15, with 9 bases identical to TRBD2. Input material: PBMCs. The receptor's source is a woman aged 18-29 years in good health. The CDR3 here is CATSRLTSGEQFF. Here the CDR3 DNA reads TGTGCCACCAGCAGATTGACTAGCGGTGAGCAGTTCTTC.